This TCR beta chain was found in a study of CD8 T cells in Susac syndrome (dated by TCRdb to between 2019 and 2020). About the full investigation: Whether CD8+ T cell activation and differentiation in Susac syndrome was antigen driven was tested using repertoire sequencing.

CDR1 SGHVS and CDR2 FQNEAQ were looked up in the germline V gene. V is cut back by 3 bases and J by 1 base, with 4 bases in the junction unmatched. CDR3 length: 15 amino acids, cysteine to phenylalanine. Kept here is only the CDR3 DNA, which spans 45 bases and is read in frame from base 1. The investigation overall reported the following: The number of individuals in the TCR sequencing and HLA analysis was acknowledged as relatively small.

RNA was extracted with the RNeasy kit and roughly 0.5 to 1 ug was reverse transcribed using random hexamers. TCR beta CDR3 regions were amplified with the immunoSEQ multiplex PCR assay covering 54 Vbeta and 13 Jbeta segments. Bias from PCR amplification was corrected by using a synthetic template baseline for primer optimization and for computational correction. Processing in the source paper ran as follows. Only productive sequences were kept, with reads annotated to V, D and J genes according to IMGT and analyzed in immunoSEQ Analyzer. Clonality was calculated as one minus the Shannon entropy normalized by log2 of the number of productive unique sequences. For each patient and control, public and private clones were evaluated within the 100 most prevalent clones. Clones were defined as Susac-specific if absent from the healthy and MS cohorts, from 900 to 1,200 published viral clones and from other ImmuneACCESS disease sequences. TCRdb reran the public reads through fastp at Q25 and MiXCR, keeping productive beta chains. Each CDR3 protein gets just one entry, which takes the most common genes and DNA from the rows behind it. The authors' filters were not applied to this entry. Present in this sample are around 120,000 distinct CDR3 sequences, 85% to 95% of which were seen just once. The top ten constitute approximately 0.093% of the sample.

Regarding this clonotype: Its target antigen remains unknown. One base away there is no much larger clone; base qualities are not given.

Peripheral blood CD8+ and CD4+ T cells from healthy donors, Susac syndrome patients and multiple sclerosis patients were profiled by high-throughput TCR beta sequencing. The multiple sclerosis controls were treatment-naive patients who had stable or active relapsing-remitting disease and met the revised McDonald criteria. CD8+ TEMRA cells were enriched by FACS, while bulk CD8+ and CD4+ T cells were purified by magnetic negative isolation. Blood was drawn into EDTA tubes, processed within 24 hours, and PBMCs were isolated by density gradient centrifugation. PBMCs intended for TCR sequencing were cryopreserved in liquid nitrogen and were subsequently thawed in a 37 degrees C water bath. Purity of sorted or isolated CD4+, CD8+ and CD8+ TEMRA cells was at least 90%.

The sequence derives from a human donor with multiple sclerosis. In this chain, TRBV7-8 is recombined with TRBJ2-3; 7 junctional bases match TRBD2. The sequenced material came from CD4+ T cells from PBMCs. The CDR3 loop reads CASSFRLAGTDTQYF. The nucleotides are TGTGCCAGCAGCTTTAGGCTAGCGGGCACAGATACGCAGTATTTT.